Below, one T cell receptor (beta chain) is given with its context. The CDR3 consists of 14 residues. V was pared by 3 bases and J by 10 bases, with 15 bases between. Germline CDR1 reads SNHLY; CDR2 reads FYNNEI. These data belong to a study of Graves' ophthalmopathy and Graves' hyperthyroidism. Amplified material comprised TCR beta CDR3 regions derived from RNA transcripts. First-round RT-PCR employed HTBI primers, with a second-round multiplex PCR after it. One entry per CDR3 protein results from TCRdb running MiXCR on the multiplex PCR reads. Here the sample spans 500,000 to 800,000 distinct CDR3 sequences, about 40% being singletons.

V gene TRBV2 combines with J gene TRBJ1-4; D ambiguous. This sequence was found in an adult man with Graves' ophthalmopathy. The sequenced sample was peripheral blood. The DNA of the CDR3 is TGTGCCAGCAGTGACATGGGTGGAGGTGGAAAACTGTTTTTT. As protein: CASSDMGGGGKLFF.